This T cell receptor beta chain was profiled in a study of T-cell reconstitution after alpha-beta-depleted transplantation in children. Regarding the study as a whole: Elevated TCRbeta diversity at day 60 was traced, in some patients, to surviving recipient T cells and thymic progenitors. T-cell numbers and diversity, one year after transplant, stemmed largely from T cells that were newly produced.

The V gene's germline CDR1 is KGHSH and CDR2 LQKENI. V shed 4 bases and J shed 5 bases, with 9 bases lying between them. The CDR3 loop spans 13 amino acids. This clonotype was seen more than once but under ten times. Its antigen is not identified. Molecular barcoding with unique molecular identifiers was used for the TCRbeta library. Via MiXCR, TCRdb re-called the PCR reads, giving one row per CDR3 protein. The table lists about 90,000 distinct CDR3 sequences, 15% to 18% of them singletons, with about 19% in the top ten. This material consisted of PBMCs, mostly from graft donor cells, taken 180 days after TCRalphabeta/CD19-depleted stem cell transplant. The chain has TRBV18 and TRBJ1-5, with D possibly being TRBD1 (5 bases). The origin of this receptor is a male patient aged 2-15 years who had a stem cell transplant for acute lymphoblastic leukemia, so the T cells may come from the graft donor. For the CDR3, the DNA is TGTGCCAGCTCACGCAGGGTCGATCAGCCCCAGCATTTT. This codes for CASSRRVDQPQHF.